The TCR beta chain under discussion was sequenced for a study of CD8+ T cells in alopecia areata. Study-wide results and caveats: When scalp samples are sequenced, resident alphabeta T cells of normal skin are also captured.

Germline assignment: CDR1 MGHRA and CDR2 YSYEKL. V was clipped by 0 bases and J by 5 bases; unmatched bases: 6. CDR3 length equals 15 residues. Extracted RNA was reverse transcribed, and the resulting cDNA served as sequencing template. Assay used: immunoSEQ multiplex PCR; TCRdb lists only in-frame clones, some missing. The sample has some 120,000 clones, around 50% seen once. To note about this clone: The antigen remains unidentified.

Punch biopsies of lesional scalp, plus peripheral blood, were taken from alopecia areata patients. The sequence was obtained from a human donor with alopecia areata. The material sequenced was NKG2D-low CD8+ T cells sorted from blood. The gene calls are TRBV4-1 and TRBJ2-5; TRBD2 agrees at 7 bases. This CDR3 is CASSQELADLETQYF. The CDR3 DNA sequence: TGCGCCAGCAGCCAAGAGCTAGCGGATTTGGAGACCCAGTACTTC.